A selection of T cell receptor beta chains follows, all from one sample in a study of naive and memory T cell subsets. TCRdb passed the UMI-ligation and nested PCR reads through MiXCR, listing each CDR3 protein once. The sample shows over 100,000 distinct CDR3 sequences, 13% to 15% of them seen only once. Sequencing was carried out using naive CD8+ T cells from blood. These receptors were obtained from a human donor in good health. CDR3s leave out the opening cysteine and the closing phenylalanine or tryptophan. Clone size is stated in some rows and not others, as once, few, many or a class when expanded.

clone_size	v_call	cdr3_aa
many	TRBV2	ASIAGSYNEQF
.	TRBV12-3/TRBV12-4	ASTRTGRNTEAF
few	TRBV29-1	SAGEVQYGYT
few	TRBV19	ASSVGELSTDTQY
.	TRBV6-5	ASSRVRGDRWYTEAF
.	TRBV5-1	ASSSPDWRDYEQF
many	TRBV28	ASSSARLTEKLF
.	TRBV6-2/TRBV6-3	ASSYWEDTQY
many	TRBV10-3	ASRIRDGDYEQY
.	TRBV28	ASSYLQSYEQY
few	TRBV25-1	ASSDDGGQGMNTEAF
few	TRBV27	ASSFKLGDEQF
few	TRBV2	ASSDDRSNNTDTQY
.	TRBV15	ATSPVNQGPNYGYT
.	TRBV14	ASSPHALHTNYGYT
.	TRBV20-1	SARVVERSTDTQY
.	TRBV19	ASSMGLAPNEQF
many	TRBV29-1	SVWNREPKRSYNEQF
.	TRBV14	ASSQEGTAYYGYT
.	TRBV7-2	ASSLAPKLGNEQF
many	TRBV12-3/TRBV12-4	ASSFLGFQETQY
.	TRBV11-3	ASSPHGDSRWAF
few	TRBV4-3	ASSQDRVAGGVGEQY
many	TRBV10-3	AINTQGDGYT
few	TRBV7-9	ASSSNQPPEAF
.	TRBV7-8	ASSEEVGQPQH
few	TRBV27	ASSSQYSSTDTQY